These 16 T cell receptor beta chains share one sample of origin, sequenced in a study of T cell responses to AZD1222 COVID-19 vaccine. Produced via immunoSEQ multiplex PCR; TCRdb's table is partial and in-frame only. The sample lists roughly 190,000 clones; 85% to 95% were seen once. Material: peripheral blood, obtained on day 0 of AZD1222 vaccination. Receptors originate from an adult in good health.

A single count supports this clone. The chain uses TRBV5-8 and TRBJ1-6; tentatively, D is TRBD1 (5 bases). The CDR3 covers 14 residues. Trimming took 4 bases from V and 1 from J, leaving 6 bases between them. Germline lookup yields CDR1 SGHTS and CDR2 YDEGEE. This chain's CDR3 is CASSGGSYNSPLHF. CDR3 DNA: TGTGCCAGCAGCGGGGGGTCCTATAATTCACCCCTCCACTTT.

This chain links TRBV5-6 with TRBJ2-3, with 11 bases matching TRBD2. This CDR3 is 16 amino acids long. With V trimmed by 4 bases and J by 6 bases, 10 bases remained unmatched. Germline CDR1 is SGHDT and CDR2 is YYEEEE. This CDR3 is CASSIGLAGGRDTQYF. In DNA form, the CDR3 reads TGTGCCAGCAGCATAGGATTAGCGGGGGGGCGCGATACGCAGTATTTT.

Here the CDR3 reads CASSDSARTGSDEQYF. As DNA, the CDR3 is TGTGCCAGCAGTGATTCAGCAAGGACAGGGTCCGACGAGCAGTACTTC. The rearrangement uses TRBV25-1 and TRBJ2-7, with 8 bases aligning to TRBD1. This CDR3 comprises 16 residues. CDR1 MGHDK and CDR2 SYGVNS come from the germline V gene. V lost 3 bases and J lost 5; bases outside the gene matches: 12.

The V call is TRBV4-2, the J call TRBJ2-5; 7 bases match TRBD2. The CDR3 runs to 13 residues. Losses at the gene ends were 0 bases for V and 5 bases for J; bases not matched to a gene: 0. From germline, CDR1 is LGHNA and CDR2 YNFKEQ. The CDR3 DNA is TGTGCCAGCAGCCAAGAACTAGCGGAGACCCAGTACTTC. Its translation: CASSQELAETQYF.

The chain employs TRBV27 and TRBJ1-2, with unresolved D. With 2 bases removed from V and 5 bases from J, the gap between germline ends came to 9 bases. CDR1 and CDR2 from the germline V gene are MNHEY and SMNVEV (reference sequence). This CDR3 is built from 13 residues. The CDR3 region has the DNA TGTGCCAGCAGTTTAGAATTTGGATATGGCTACACCTTC. Its translation: CASSLEFGYGYTF.

This clone was picked up one time. This chain uses TRBV10-1 with TRBJ2-7, with D hard to call. With 3 bases removed from V and 6 bases from J, the gap between germline ends came to 12 bases. The CDR3 extends over 13 amino acids. The V gene's germline CDR1 is WNHNN and CDR2 SYGVQD (reference sequence). The CDR3, as DNA: TGCGCCAGCAGTGAAGAGGTGTTAGGCGAGCAGTACTTC. This translates into CASSEEVLGEQYF.

The chain uses TRBV27 and TRBJ1-2; tentatively, D is TRBD1 (5 bases). This CDR3 spans 13 amino acids. Trimming removed 6 bases at V and 4 bases at J, with 12 bases between. Germline values: CDR1 MNHEY, CDR2 SMNVEV (reference sequence). The CDR3 DNA reads as TGTGCCAGCAGCTCAGGGTCCCTCTATGGCTACACCTTC. This translates into CASSSGSLYGYTF.

The chain is built from TRBV6-5 and TRBJ1-4, with D possibly being TRBD1 (6 bases). CDR1 and CDR2 (germline): MNHEY, SVGAGI. This CDR3 has 15 amino acids. V lost 6 bases to trimming and J lost 0 bases, with 11 bases between them. CDR3 sequence: CASRRGQPTNEKLFF. DNA of the CDR3: TGTGCCAGCAGGAGAGGACAGCCAACTAATGAAAAACTGTTTTTT.

J is TRBJ1-1 and V is TRBV15, with D possibly being TRBD1 (5 bases). Germline assignment: CDR1 LNHNV and CDR2 YYDKDF (reference sequence). This CDR3 contains 15 residues. Trimming stripped 0 bases from V and 2 bases from J, with 10 bases between. CDR3 in amino acids: CATSRDRGGNTEAFF. The DNA of the CDR3 is TGTGCCACCAGCAGAGATCGGGGGGGAAACACTGAAGCTTTCTTT.

The chain is built from TRBV3-1 (or the pseudogene TRBV3-2) and TRBJ2-7, with D perhaps being TRBD1 or TRBD2 (5 bases each). The CDR3 sequence is 13 residues long. V was pared by 4 bases and J by 3 bases, with 10 bases between. Per germline, CDR1 LGHDT and CDR2 YNNKEL (reference sequence). CDR3 nucleotide sequence: TGTGCCAGCAGCCGGGACGGAGACTACGAGCAGTACTTC. Amino acid sequence: CASSRDGDYEQYF.

This rearrangement joins TRBV2 to TRBJ2-4; D is unclear. The germline V gene encodes CDR1 SNHLY and CDR2 FYNNEI. The CDR3 loop spans 15 amino acids. V lost 6 bases and J 0 bases, leaving 12 bases between the germline ends. CDR3 loop: CASRRQPIAKNIQYF. For the CDR3, the DNA is TGTGCCAGCAGAAGACAACCAATAGCCAAAAACATTCAGTACTTC.

V and J are TRBV11-3 and TRBJ1-1; TRBD1 might be the D (5 bases). Germline CDR1 reads SGHNT; CDR2 reads YENEEA. The CDR3 runs 15 residues. Trimming took 1 base from V and 1 from J, leaving 10 bases between them. The CDR3 nucleotides read TGTGCCAGCAGCTTAGGGGGGACCTCGAACACTGAAGCTTTCTTT. Protein: CASSLGGTSNTEAFF. Full variable domain (outside the CDR3, taken from reference TRBV11-3 and TRBJ1-1): EAGVVQSPRYKIIEKKQPVAFWCNPISGHNTLYWYLQNLGQGPELLIRYENEEAVDDSQLPKDRFSAERLKGVDSTLKIQPAELGDSAVYLCASSLGGTSNTEAFFGQGTRLTVV.

The V gene is TRBV19, the J gene TRBJ2-2; D is ambiguous. This CDR3 has 13 amino acids. Germline V gene lookup returns CDR1 LNHDA and CDR2 SQIVND (reference sequence). V lost 4 bases to trimming and J lost 1 base, with 4 bases between them. CDR3 residues: CASSTMNTGELFF. The CDR3 DNA follows: TGTGCCAGTAGTACTATGAACACCGGGGAGCTGTTTTTT. Based on the CDR3 plus reference TRBV19 and TRBJ2-2, the full variable domain is DGGITQSPKYLFRKEGQNVTLSCEQNLNHDAMYWYRQDPGQGLRLIYYSQIVNDFQKGDIAEGYSVSREKKESFPLTVTSAQKNPTAFYLCASSTMNTGELFFGEGSRLTVL.

V usage is TRBV5-1 and J usage is TRBJ1-2, with D unclear. Germline V gene sequence: CDR1 SGHRS, CDR2 YFSETQ. This CDR3 is built from 14 residues. V was pared by 0 bases and J by 4 bases, with 10 bases between. DNA for the CDR3: TGCGCCAGCAGCTTGGAAGGACCTGGCTATGGCTACACCTTC. This translates into CASSLEGPGYGYTF.

The chain couples TRBV7-9 to TRBJ1-4, with TRBD1 matching over 9 bases. The V segment lost 5 bases and the J segment 7 bases; nucleotides outside the gene matches: 2. The CDR3 has 13 amino acids. Germline CDR1 and CDR2: SEHNR and FQNEAQ (reference sequence). CDR3 sequence (DNA): TGTGCCAGCAGCACGGGACAGGGTGAAAAACTGTTTTTT. Translated: CASSTGQGEKLFF. Filled out from reference TRBV7-9 and TRBJ1-4, the complete variable domain reads DTGVSQNPRHKITKRGQNVTFRCDPISEHNRLYWYRQTLGQGPEFLTYFQNEAQLEKSRLLSDRFSAERPKGSFSTLEIQRTEQGDSAMYLCASSTGQGEKLFFGSGTQLSVL.

The genes are TRBV6-2 or TRBV6-3 and TRBJ2-3; 12 bases map to TRBD2. Germline trimming cut 4 bases from V and 2 bases from J; bases unmatched to any gene: 7. Germline CDR1 reads MNHEY; CDR2 reads SVGEGT. The CDR3 is made up of 17 amino acids. The CDR3 reads CASSSFRTSGDTDTQYF. CDR3 coding DNA: TGTGCCAGCAGTTCTTTTCGGACTAGCGGGGACACAGATACGCAGTATTTT.